This TCR beta chain was obtained from a study of prognosis after radiotherapy for stage I lung cancer. Study findings and constraints: Patients who developed distant metastases had lower Shannon entropy after stereotactic body radiation therapy.

CDR3 of TCR beta was amplified from genomic DNA via a two-round multiplex PCR. First-round PCR employed TRBV- and TRBJ-specific primers for each gene. TCRdb independently ran MiXCR on the multiplex PCR reads; one entry per CDR3 protein. The sample gives 20,000 to 30,000 distinct CDR3 sequences, around 40% of which show up once; 20% to 25% is in the top ten. The V and J ends lost 2 bases and 7 bases respectively, with 14 bases between them. The CDR3 sequence is 14 residues long. Worth noting for this clonotype: The target antigen is unknown.

This rearrangement joins TRBV12-3 or TRBV12-4 to TRBJ1-2; the D gene is possibly TRBD1 (6 bases). The TCR originated in a donor over 45 with non-small cell lung cancer. The source was PBMCs, collected before or after stereotactic body radiation therapy (not recorded which). CDR3 nucleotides: TGTGCCAGCAGTTTAATCCGGGGGGCGTGTGGCTACACCTTC. This encodes CASSLIRGACGYTF.